This T cell receptor (beta chain) was observed in a study of blood T cell repertoires in COVID-19. Study in general: Acute and convalescent COVID-19 specimens originated in the United States, Italy and Spain. T cells, B-cell-depleted T cells, or PBMCs provided the cDNA or gDNA that served as material.

Trimming took 5 bases from V and 0 from J, leaving 10 bases between them. Germline assignment: CDR1 MDHEN and CDR2 SYDVKM. The CDR3 loop spans 14 amino acids. Profiled with immunoSEQ multiplex PCR; TCRdb holds only in-frame clones, not every one. The data contain 250,000 or so clones, about 84% of them seen just once; the ten biggest clones take up about 12%. This clone was observed a single time. This sample also contains other DNA sequences that code for the same CDR3. The gene calls are TRBV28 and TRBJ1-1; D is perhaps TRBD1 (6 bases). Sequenced sample: peripheral blood. This clonotype originated in an elderly man with acute or convalescent COVID-19. CDR3 residues: CASSPGTLNTEAFF. CDR3 bases: TGTGCCAGCAGTCCGGGGACACTGAACACTGAAGCTTTCTTT.